The next 3 T cell receptor beta chains were all read from a single sample in a study of blood T cells in healthy people across ages. Alongside a J-beta primer mix, a sample-barcoded 5' primer served in a second PCR lasting about 7 to 11 cycles. TCRdb re-derived calls from the 5' RACE reads in MiXCR, one entry per CDR3 protein. The data contain 450,000 to 650,000 distinct CDR3 sequences, less than 25% of them singletons. These data also formed part of another study, on T cells of mothers and their children.

The material sequenced was blood. The receptors here all came from a boy between 10 and 17 years old in good health.

The chain is built from TRBV28 and TRBJ2-5, with 13 bases matching TRBD2. Germline trimming cut 3 bases from V and 5 bases from J; bases unmatched to any gene: 15. Germline CDR1 and CDR2: MDHEN and SYDVKM. The CDR3 is 19 amino acids. CDR3 nucleotide sequence: TGTGCCAGCAGTTTGGGATACGGACTAGCGGGAGAGGAGGGTGAGACCCAGTACTTC. It is translated as CASSLGYGLAGEEGETQYF.

Details on this clonotype: At one end the junction does not follow the germline gene, possibly because of a read error. The gene calls are TRBV5-6 and TRBJ1-2, with 8 bases lining up with TRBD1. Germline CDR1 SGHDT, CDR2 YYEEEE. The CDR3 runs 15 residues. CDR3 DNA sequence: TGTGCCTGCAGCTTAAGGGGCAGACAGGGGTGTGGCTACACCTTC. Amino acids: CACSLRGRQGCGYTF.

The chain joins TRBV19 to TRBJ1-2; D gene unclear. Germline V lookup: CDR1 LNHDA, CDR2 SQIVND (reference sequence). Between the trimmed V and J ends, which lost 7 bases and 1 base, there was a span of 10 bases. CDR3 length equals 13 residues. The CDR3 spells CASTASFNYGYTF. For the CDR3, the DNA is TGTGCCAGTACGGCCTCATTTAACTATGGCTACACCTTC.